The next 18 T cell receptor beta chains were all read from a single sample in a study of blood T cell repertoires in COVID-19 (dated by TCRdb to between 2020 and 2021). Receptor amplification or capture employed the immunoSEQ multiplex PCR assay. TCRdb limited this immuneACCESS table to in-frame rearrangements with V and J called. A share of clones is missing; checked studies link under half to unresolved V genes, and the rest is unexplained. The sample data list some 200,000 clones, and approximately 90% of these were observed just once. Around 0.77% of the sample lies in the top ten. Source material: PBMCs or T cells enriched from blood (not recorded which). The receptors come from a woman in her late teens or twenties who had recovered from COVID-19.

The DNA of the CDR3 is TGTGCCAGCAGCTTAGAAAGACAGGGCGGGACAGATACGCAGTATTTT. Translated: CASSLERQGGTDTQYF. V usage is TRBV11-2 and J usage is TRBJ2-3, with 7 bases lining up with TRBD1. V shed 0 bases, J shed 3 bases, and the junction held 6 bases outside the gene matches. The CDR3 is 16 amino acids. Germline loops: CDR1 SGHAT, CDR2 FQNNGV.

The genes are TRBV11-2 and TRBJ2-3, with D possibly being TRBD2 (5 bases). There are 16 residues in the CDR3. Germline CDR1 and CDR2: SGHAT and FQNNGV. Trimming took 6 bases from V and 3 from J, leaving 19 bases between them. The DNA for the CDR3 is TGTGCCAGCAGACCTTGGGGTAGGGAGTTAACAGATACGCAGTATTTT. Its translation: CASRPWGRELTDTQYF.

As DNA, the CDR3 is TGTGCCAGCAGTTCCCCTCGGGACAACGAAGCCTACGAGCAGTACTTC. As protein: CASSSPRDNEAYEQYF. The rearrangement uses TRBV28 and TRBJ2-7, with D possibly TRBD1 on 6 matching bases. CDR1 and CDR2 (germline): MDHEN, SYDVKM. V lost 4 bases to trimming and J lost 2 bases, with 18 bases between them. The CDR3 is 16 residues long.

This clone was found a few times. The genes are TRBV5-1 and TRBJ1-6, with 7 bases matching TRBD1. CDR3 length: 15 amino acids. CDR1 SGHRS and CDR2 YFSETQ come from the germline V gene. J gave up 5 bases and V 3 bases, and 5 bases lay outside the gene matches. CDR3 coding DNA: TGCGCCAGCAGCTCTGAGACAGGGAATAATTCACCCCTCCACTTT. Translated: CASSSETGNNSPLHF.

The V call is TRBV14, the J call TRBJ2-7, with 9 bases aligning to TRBD1. CDR3 length: 14 amino acids. From germline, CDR1 is SGHDN and CDR2 FVKESK. V gave up 3 bases and J gave up 3 bases; unmatched junction bases: 3. The CDR3 DNA follows: TGTGCCAGCAGCCAGGGACAGGGATTCTACGAGCAGTACTTC. It translates to CASSQGQGFYEQYF. Based on the CDR3 plus reference TRBV14 and TRBJ2-7, the full variable domain is EAGVTQFPSHSVIEKGQTVTLRCDPISGHDNLYWYRRVMGKEIKFLLHFVKESKQDESGMPNNRFLAERTGGTYSTLKVQPAELEDSGVYFCASSQGQGFYEQYFGPGTRLTVT.

This clone was counted a few times. The gene calls are TRBV4-3 and TRBJ2-3; 10 bases fit TRBD1. Losses at the gene ends were 4 bases for V and 4 bases for J; bases not matched to a gene: 5. The CDR3 runs to 15 residues. Germline V gene lookup returns CDR1 LGHNA and CDR2 YSLEER. The CDR3 protein is CASSRGTGEADTQYF. DNA of the CDR3: TGCGCCAGCAGCCGAGGGACAGGGGAAGCAGATACGCAGTATTTT.

The chain combines TRBV27 with TRBJ1-1; 11 bases line up with TRBD1. With V trimmed by 0 bases and J by 5 bases, 8 bases remained unmatched. Germline V CDR1 and CDR2: MNHEY, SMNVEV (reference sequence). The CDR3 has 17 residues. The CDR3 region has the DNA TGTGCCAGCAGTTTATCGCGGACAGGGGGCGCGGAGACTGAAGCTTTCTTT. Translation: CASSLSRTGGAETEAFF.

The rearrangement joins TRBV28 to TRBJ2-7; TRBD1 matches 8 bases. There are 13 residues in the CDR3. V lost 3 bases, J lost 6 bases, and 4 bases stayed unmatched. Germline CDR1 is MDHEN and CDR2 is SYDVKM. The CDR3 loop reads CASSFRGRVEQYF. Written as DNA, the CDR3 is TGTGCCAGCAGTTTCAGGGGGCGCGTCGAGCAGTACTTC.

The J gene is TRBJ2-3, the V gene TRBV10-3; weak D call: TRBD1 (5 bases). Trimming removed 4 bases from V and 0 bases from J, with 11 bases in between. The germline CDR1 and CDR2 sequences are ENHRY and SYGVKD. This CDR3 has 15 residues. This CDR3 reads CAISVTGISTDTQYF. Written as DNA, the CDR3 is TGTGCCATCAGTGTTACAGGAATCAGCACAGATACGCAGTATTTT.

V usage is TRBV30 and J usage is TRBJ1-5; D perhaps matches TRBD1 (6 bases). Germline V gene data show CDR1 as GTSNPN and CDR2 as SVGIG (reference sequence). The V end lost 0 bases, the J end lost 9 bases, and 12 bases lay between the germline ends. The CDR3 has 13 residues. CDR3 nucleotide sequence: TGTGCCTGGAGTGTGGAGGGAGGGGGGCCCCAGCATTTT. This gives the protein CAWSVEGGGPQHF.

This chain uses TRBV7-8 with TRBJ1-6; possible D gene TRBD1, 6 bases. CDR1 and CDR2 from the germline V gene are SGHVS and FQNEAQ. The CDR3 is 14 amino acids. The V gene lost 7 bases and the J gene lost 6 bases, with 13 bases spanning the gap. CDR3 sequence: CASNLNRANSPLHF. The CDR3 DNA reads TGTGCCAGCAACCTAAACAGGGCTAATTCACCCCTCCACTTT.

The CDR3 reads CASRLSPDTGELFF. CDR3 nucleotides: TGCGCCAGCAGGCTTTCCCCGGACACCGGGGAGCTGTTTTTT. This chain links TRBV5-1 with TRBJ2-2; D is unresolved. Germline CDR1 is SGHRS and CDR2 is YFSETQ. V lost 5 bases and J 3 bases, leaving 11 bases between the germline ends. This CDR3 contains 14 residues. Based on the CDR3 plus reference TRBV5-1 and TRBJ2-2, the full variable domain is KAGVTQTPRYLIKTRGQQVTLSCSPISGHRSVSWYQQTPGQGLQFLFEYFSETQRNKGNFPGRFSGRQFSNSRSEMNVSTLELGDSALYLCASRLSPDTGELFFGEGSRLTVL.

The V gene is TRBV19, the J gene TRBJ1-5; TRBD1 might be the D (6 bases). This CDR3 has 16 residues. The germline V gene has CDR1 LNHDA and CDR2 SQIVND (reference sequence). Trimming cost V 3 bases and J 4 bases, with 16 bases left between them. Written as DNA, the CDR3 is TGTGCCAGTAGTATTCAATTCAGGGGTGGGAATCAGCCCCAGCATTTT. Amino acid sequence: CASSIQFRGGNQPQHF.

This sequence joins TRBV19 and TRBJ2-7, with TRBD1 matching 9 bases. The germline V gene has CDR1 LNHDA and CDR2 SQIVND (reference sequence). The CDR3 runs to 13 residues. Trimming removed 5 bases from V and 6 bases from J; junction bases left unmatched: 5. Here the CDR3 reads CASSGTGGGEQYF. CDR3 coding DNA: TGTGCCAGTAGTGGTACAGGGGGCGGCGAGCAGTACTTC.

V is TRBV4-1 and J is TRBJ1-5, with TRBD1 matching 8 bases. The germline V gene encodes CDR1 MGHRA and CDR2 YSYEKL. The J segment lost 2 bases and the V segment lost 1 base, leaving 4 bases of the junction unmatched. CDR3 length: 16 amino acids. The CDR3 DNA is TGCGCCAGCAGCCAAGTGGCAGGGGGCGGCAATCAGCCCCAGCATTTT. It encodes CASSQVAGGGNQPQHF.

This clone came up a few times. The chain carries TRBV10-3 and TRBJ2-2; possibly TRBD2 for D (6 bases). This CDR3 has 14 residues. Between the trimmed V and J ends, which lost 6 bases and 4 bases, there was a span of 12 bases. CDR1 ENHRY and CDR2 SYGVKD come from the germline V gene. The CDR3 is CAIRPGVGTGELFF. The CDR3 region has the DNA TGTGCCATCAGGCCGGGGGTGGGCACCGGGGAGCTGTTTTTT.

The chain uses TRBV5-6 and TRBJ2-2, with no clear D. Per germline, CDR1 SGHDT and CDR2 YYEEEE. Trimming left V 4 bases short and J 6 bases short, with 13 bases between. This CDR3 has 14 residues. Here the CDR3 reads CASSPTPLSGELFF. CDR3 coding DNA: TGTGCCAGCAGCCCCACCCCCCTATCCGGGGAGCTGTTTTTT.

This clone was observed once. The chain employs TRBV3-1 (or the pseudogene TRBV3-2) and TRBJ2-4; possibly TRBD2 for D (6 bases). V lost 0 bases, J lost 1 base, and 16 bases lay in between. Germline V lookup: CDR1 LGHDT, CDR2 YNNKEL (reference sequence). This CDR3 has 18 residues. CDR3 sequence: CASSQDLGGLTAKNIQYF. The CDR3 nucleotides read TGTGCCAGCAGCCAAGATCTGGGGGGACTGACTGCCAAAAACATTCAGTACTTC.